This TCR beta chain was captured by sequencing in a study of shared clonotypes between healthy human individuals. Study at large: Participating donors consisted of two women and a few men aged 18 to 49. Broader study findings: In four donors, roughly 5.2% of naive CD4 clonotypes appeared in common. Non-shared clonotypes had lower generation probabilities than those shared by all four donors.

The method was immunoSEQ multiplex PCR; TCRdb's version includes in-frame clones alone and lacks a portion of them. The table records some 2,100,000 clones, approximately 95% of them present only once. Concerning this clone itself: Its antigen is currently unknown.

The germline gives CDR1 SGHTA, CDR2 FQGTGA. The CDR3 runs 16 residues. The J segment lost 6 bases and the V segment lost 2 bases, leaving 9 bases of the junction unmatched. This sequence originates from a man aged 18-30 years in good health. This chain links TRBV7-3 with TRBJ2-1, with 8 positions matching TRBD2. The sample taken for sequencing was naive CD4+ T cells sorted from blood. The subset here: CD45RA+ positively selected. CDR3 nucleotide sequence: TGTGCCAGCAGCTTAGACCCAGCGGGGGTGGTCAATGAGCAGTTCTTC. Its protein is CASSLDPAGVVNEQFF.